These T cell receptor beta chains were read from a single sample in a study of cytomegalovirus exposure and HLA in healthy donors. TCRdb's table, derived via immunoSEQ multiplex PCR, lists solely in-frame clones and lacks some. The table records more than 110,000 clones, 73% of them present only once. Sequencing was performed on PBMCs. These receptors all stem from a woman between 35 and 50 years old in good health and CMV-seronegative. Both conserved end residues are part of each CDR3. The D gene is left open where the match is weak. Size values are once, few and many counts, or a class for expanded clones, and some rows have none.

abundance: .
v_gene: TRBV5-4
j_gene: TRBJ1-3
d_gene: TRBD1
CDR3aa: CASSSRTGGNTIYF
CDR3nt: TGTGCCAGCAGCTCTAGGACAGGCGGAAACACCATATATTTT

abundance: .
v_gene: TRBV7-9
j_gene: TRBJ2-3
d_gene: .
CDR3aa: CASSLVARVTDTQYF
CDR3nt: TGTGCCAGCAGCTTAGTCGCCAGGGTGACAGATACGCAGTATTTT

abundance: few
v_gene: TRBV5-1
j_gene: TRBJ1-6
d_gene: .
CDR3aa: CASTEDRPFESPLHF
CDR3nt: TGCGCCAGCACCGAGGACAGACCTTTTGAATCACCCCTCCACTTT

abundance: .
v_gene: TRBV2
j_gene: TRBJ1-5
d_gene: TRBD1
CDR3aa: CASSPGTGINSNQPQHF
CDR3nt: TGTGCCAGCAGCCCCGGGACAGGGATCAATAGCAATCAGCCCCAGCATTTT

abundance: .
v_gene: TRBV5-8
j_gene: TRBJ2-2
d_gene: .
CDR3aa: CASSLGAASRTGELFF
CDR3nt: TGTGCCAGCAGCTTGGGGGCCGCTTCAAGAACCGGGGAGCTGTTTTTT

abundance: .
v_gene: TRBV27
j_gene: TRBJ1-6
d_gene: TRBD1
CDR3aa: CASSPIQGYNSPLHF
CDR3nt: TGTGCCAGCAGTCCAATACAGGGGTATAATTCACCCCTCCACTTT

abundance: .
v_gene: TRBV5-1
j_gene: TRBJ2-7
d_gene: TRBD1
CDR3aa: CASSSMGQNYEQYF
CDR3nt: TGCGCCAGCAGCTCAATGGGACAGAATTACGAGCAGTACTTC

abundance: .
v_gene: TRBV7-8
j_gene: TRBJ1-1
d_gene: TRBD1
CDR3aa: CASSSTGAGEAFF
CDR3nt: TGTGCCAGCAGCTCGACAGGGGCAGGTGAAGCTTTCTTT

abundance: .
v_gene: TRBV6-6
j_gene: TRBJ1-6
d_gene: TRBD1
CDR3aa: CASRNAGTGGSPLHF
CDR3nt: TGTGCCAGCAGGAACGCCGGGACAGGGGGTTCACCCCTCCACTTT

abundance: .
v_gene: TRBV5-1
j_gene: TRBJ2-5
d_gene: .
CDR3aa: CASREFSRETQYF
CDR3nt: TGCGCCAGCAGGGAGTTCTCTCGAGAGACCCAGTACTTC

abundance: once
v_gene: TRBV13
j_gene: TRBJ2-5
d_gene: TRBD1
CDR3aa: CASSLEDRDQETQYF
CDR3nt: TGTGCCAGCAGCTTAGAGGACAGGGACCAAGAGACCCAGTACTTC

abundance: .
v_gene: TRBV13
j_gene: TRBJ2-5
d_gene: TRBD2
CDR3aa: CASSLGGGSEETQYF
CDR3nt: TGTGCCAGCAGCTTAGGCGGGGGGTCTGAAGAGACCCAGTACTTC

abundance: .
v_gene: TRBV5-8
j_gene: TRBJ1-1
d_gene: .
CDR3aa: CASSYRDTEAFF
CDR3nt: TGTGCCAGCAGCTACCGGGACACTGAAGCTTTCTTT

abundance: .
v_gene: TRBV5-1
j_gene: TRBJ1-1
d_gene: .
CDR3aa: CASSSALGVGRTEAFF
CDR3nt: TGCGCCAGCAGCTCGGCGCTCGGGGTAGGTCGCACTGAAGCTTTCTTT

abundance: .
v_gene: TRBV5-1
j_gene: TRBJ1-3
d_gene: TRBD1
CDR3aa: CASSTTGAGNTIYF
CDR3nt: TGCGCCAGCAGCACCACAGGGGCTGGAAACACCATATATTTT

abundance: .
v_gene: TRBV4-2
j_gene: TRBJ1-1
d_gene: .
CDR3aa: CASGLDQGLDTEAFF
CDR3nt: TGTGCCAGCGGCTTAGATCAGGGGCTCGACACTGAAGCTTTCTTT

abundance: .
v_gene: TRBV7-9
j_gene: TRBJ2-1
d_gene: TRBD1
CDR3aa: CASSKRQGGVNEQFF
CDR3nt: TGTGCCAGCAGCAAGAGACAGGGTGGTGTGAATGAGCAGTTCTTC

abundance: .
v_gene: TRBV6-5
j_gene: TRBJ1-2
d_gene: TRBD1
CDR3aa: CASSRETGLGYTF
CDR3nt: TGTGCCAGCAGCCGTGAGACAGGGCTAGGCTACACCTTC

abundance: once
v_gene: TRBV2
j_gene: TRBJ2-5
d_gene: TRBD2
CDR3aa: CASSEALADQETQYF
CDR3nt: TGTGCCAGCAGTGAAGCGCTAGCGGATCAAGAGACCCAGTACTTC

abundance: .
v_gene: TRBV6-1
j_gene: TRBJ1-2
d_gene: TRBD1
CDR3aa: CASSEAHRGGYGYTF
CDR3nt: TGTGCCAGCAGTGAAGCTCACAGGGGTGGCTATGGCTACACCTTC

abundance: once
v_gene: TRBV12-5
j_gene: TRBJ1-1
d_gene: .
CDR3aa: CASGLVTGTSWTEAFF
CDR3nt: TGTGCTAGTGGTTTGGTCACAGGGACCTCTTGGACTGAAGCTTTCTTT

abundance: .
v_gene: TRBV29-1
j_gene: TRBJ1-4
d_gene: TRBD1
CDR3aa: CSVVGQGGQKLFF
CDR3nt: TGCAGCGTTGTTGGACAGGGCGGTCAAAAACTGTTTTTT

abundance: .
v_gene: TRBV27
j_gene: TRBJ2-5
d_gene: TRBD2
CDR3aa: CASSSPTSGDETQYF
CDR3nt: TGTGCCAGCAGTTCCCCGACTAGCGGAGACGAGACCCAGTACTTC

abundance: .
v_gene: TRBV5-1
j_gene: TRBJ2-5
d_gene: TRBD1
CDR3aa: CASSLGQGAPEAQYF
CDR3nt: TGCGCCAGCAGCCTTGGACAGGGGGCCCCCGAGGCCCAGTACTTC

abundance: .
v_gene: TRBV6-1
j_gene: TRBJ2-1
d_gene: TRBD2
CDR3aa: CASSTTGLGANEQFF
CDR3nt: TGTGCCAGCAGTACAACGGGACTAGGGGCCAATGAGCAGTTCTTC

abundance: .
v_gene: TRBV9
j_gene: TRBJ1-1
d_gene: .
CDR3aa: CASSETDGTEAFF
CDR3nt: TGTGCCAGCAGCGAGACAGATGGAACTGAAGCTTTCTTT

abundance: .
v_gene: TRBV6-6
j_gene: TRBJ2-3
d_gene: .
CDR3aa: CASSYGRNPTDTQYF
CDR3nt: TGTGCCAGCAGTTACGGGAGGAACCCCACAGATACGCAGTATTTT

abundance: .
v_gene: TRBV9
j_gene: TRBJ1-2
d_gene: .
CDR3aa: CASSVEQARNYGYTF
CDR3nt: TGTGCCAGCAGCGTAGAACAGGCACGTAACTATGGCTACACCTTC

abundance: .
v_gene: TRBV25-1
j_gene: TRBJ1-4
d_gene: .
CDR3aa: CATAGATNEKLFF
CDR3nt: TGTGCCACTGCGGGGGCGACTAATGAAAAACTGTTTTTT

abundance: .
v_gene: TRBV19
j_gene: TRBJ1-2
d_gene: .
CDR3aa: CASSTGTNINYGYTF
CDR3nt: TGTGCCAGTAGTACCGGGACAAATATCAACTATGGCTACACCTTC

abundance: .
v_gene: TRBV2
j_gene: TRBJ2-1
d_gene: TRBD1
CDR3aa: CASSPGTGRNEQFF
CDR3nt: TGTGCCAGCAGTCCCGGGACAGGGAGGAATGAGCAGTTCTTC

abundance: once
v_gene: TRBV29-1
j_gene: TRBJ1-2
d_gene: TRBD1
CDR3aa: CSVDPSGGASYGYTF
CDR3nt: TGCAGCGTTGACCCCTCAGGGGGTGCGAGCTATGGCTACACCTTC

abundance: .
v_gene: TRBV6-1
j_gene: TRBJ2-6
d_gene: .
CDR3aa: CASSGLPVSMIGANVLTF
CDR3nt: TGTGCCAGCAGTGGCCTACCGGTGAGCATGATTGGGGCCAACGTCCTGACTTTC

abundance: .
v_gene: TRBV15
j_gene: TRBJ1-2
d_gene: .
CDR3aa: CATSRDRNGYTF
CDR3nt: TGTGCCACCAGCAGAGATCGTAATGGCTACACCTTC

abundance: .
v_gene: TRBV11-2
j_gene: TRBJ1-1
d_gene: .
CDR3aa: CASSLARYTEAFF
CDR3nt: TGTGCCAGCAGCTTAGCTAGGTACACTGAAGCTTTCTTT

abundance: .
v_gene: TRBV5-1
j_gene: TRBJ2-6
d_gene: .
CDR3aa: CASSPSRGGANVLTF
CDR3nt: TGCGCCAGCAGCCCCTCTAGAGGTGGGGCCAACGTCCTGACTTTC

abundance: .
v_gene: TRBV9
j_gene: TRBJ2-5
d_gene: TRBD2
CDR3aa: CASSVGVGGNQETQYF
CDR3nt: TGTGCCAGCAGCGTAGGGGTCGGGGGGAACCAAGAGACCCAGTACTTC

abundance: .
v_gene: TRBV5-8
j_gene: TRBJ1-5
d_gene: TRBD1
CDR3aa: CASSRTGHNQPQHF
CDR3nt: TGTGCCAGCAGCCGGACAGGTCACAATCAGCCCCAGCATTTT

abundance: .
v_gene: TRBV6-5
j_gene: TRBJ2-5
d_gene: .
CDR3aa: CASSYGPLASETQYF
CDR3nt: TGTGCCAGCAGCTACGGGCCTCTAGCCTCTGAGACCCAGTACTTC

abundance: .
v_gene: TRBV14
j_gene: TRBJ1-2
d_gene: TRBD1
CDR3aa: CASSPTGTGDYGYTF
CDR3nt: TGTGCCAGCTCTCCTACCGGGACAGGGGACTATGGCTACACCTTC

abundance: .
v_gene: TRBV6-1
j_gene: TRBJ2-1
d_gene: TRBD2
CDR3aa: CASTELAGGYNEQFF
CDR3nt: TGTGCCAGCACCGAGCTAGCGGGGGGATACAATGAGCAGTTCTTC

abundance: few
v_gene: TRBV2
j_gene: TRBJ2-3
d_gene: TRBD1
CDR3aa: CAGMTGKSTDTQYF
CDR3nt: TGTGCCGGAATGACAGGGAAAAGCACAGATACGCAGTATTTT

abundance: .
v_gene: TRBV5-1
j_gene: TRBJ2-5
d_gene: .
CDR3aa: CASSLGVETQYF
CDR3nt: TGCGCCAGCAGCTTGGGCGTCGAGACCCAGTACTTC

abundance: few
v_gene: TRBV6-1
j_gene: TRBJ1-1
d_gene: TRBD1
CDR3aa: CASSDVGQGTEAFF
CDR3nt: TGTGCCAGCAGTGATGTAGGACAGGGCACTGAAGCTTTCTTT

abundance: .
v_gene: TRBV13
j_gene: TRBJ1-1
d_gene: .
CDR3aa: CASSSYNSGDGTEAFF
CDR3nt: TGTGCCAGCAGCTCCTACAATTCAGGGGACGGCACTGAAGCTTTCTTT

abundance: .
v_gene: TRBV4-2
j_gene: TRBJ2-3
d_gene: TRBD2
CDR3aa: CASSQAIAGGRDTQYF
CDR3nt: TGTGCCAGCAGCCAAGCTATAGCGGGGGGCAGAGATACGCAGTATTTT

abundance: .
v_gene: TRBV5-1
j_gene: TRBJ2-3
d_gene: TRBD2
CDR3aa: CASSPGTSGGADTQYF
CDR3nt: TGCGCCAGCAGCCCGGGGACTAGCGGGGGCGCAGATACGCAGTATTTT

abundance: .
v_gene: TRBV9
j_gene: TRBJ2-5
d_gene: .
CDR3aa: CASSQDRQETQYF
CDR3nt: TGTGCCAGCAGCCAAGACAGGCAAGAGACCCAGTACTTC

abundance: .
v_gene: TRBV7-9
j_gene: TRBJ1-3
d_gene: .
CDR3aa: CASSPPTVGNTIYF
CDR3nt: TGTGCCAGCAGCCCTCCGACAGTTGGAAACACCATATATTTT

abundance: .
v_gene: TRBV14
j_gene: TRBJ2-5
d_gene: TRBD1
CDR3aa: CASSHPKSQGIQETQYF
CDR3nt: TGTGCCAGCAGCCATCCCAAATCACAGGGGATCCAAGAGACCCAGTACTTC